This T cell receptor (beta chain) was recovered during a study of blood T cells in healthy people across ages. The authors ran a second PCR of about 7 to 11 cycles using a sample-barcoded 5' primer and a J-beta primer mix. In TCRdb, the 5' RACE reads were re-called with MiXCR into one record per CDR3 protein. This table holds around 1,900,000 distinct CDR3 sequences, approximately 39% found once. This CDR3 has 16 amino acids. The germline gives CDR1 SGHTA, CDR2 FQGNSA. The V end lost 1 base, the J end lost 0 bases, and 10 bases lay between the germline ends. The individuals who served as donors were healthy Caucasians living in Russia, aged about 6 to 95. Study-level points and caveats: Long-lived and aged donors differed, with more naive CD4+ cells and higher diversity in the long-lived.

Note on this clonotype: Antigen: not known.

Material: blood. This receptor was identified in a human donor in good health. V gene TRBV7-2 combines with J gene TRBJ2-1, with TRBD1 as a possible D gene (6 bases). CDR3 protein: CTSSLEGVSSYNEQFF. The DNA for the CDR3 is TGTACCAGCAGCTTAGAGGGGGTCAGCTCCTACAATGAGCAGTTCTTC.